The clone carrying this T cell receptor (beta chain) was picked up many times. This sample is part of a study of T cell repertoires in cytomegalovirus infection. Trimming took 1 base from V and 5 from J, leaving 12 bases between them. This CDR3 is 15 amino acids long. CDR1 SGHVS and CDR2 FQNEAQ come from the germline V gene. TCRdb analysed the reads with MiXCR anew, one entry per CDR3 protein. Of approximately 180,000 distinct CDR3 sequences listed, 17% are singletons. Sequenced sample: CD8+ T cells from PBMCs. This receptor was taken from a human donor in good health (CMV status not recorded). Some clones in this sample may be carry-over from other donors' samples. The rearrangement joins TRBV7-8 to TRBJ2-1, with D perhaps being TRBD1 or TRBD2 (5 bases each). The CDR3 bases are TGTGCCAGCAGCTTAGTAGGGACGGTTAACAATGAGCAGTTCTTC. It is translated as CASSLVGTVNNEQFF.